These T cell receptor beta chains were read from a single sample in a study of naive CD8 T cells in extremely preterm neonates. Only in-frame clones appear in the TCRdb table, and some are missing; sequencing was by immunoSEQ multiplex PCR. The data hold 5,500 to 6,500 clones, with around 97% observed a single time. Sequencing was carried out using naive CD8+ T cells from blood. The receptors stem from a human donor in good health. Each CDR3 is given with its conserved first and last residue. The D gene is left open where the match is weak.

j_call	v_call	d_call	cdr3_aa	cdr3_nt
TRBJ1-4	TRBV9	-	CASSVATGGSSEKLFF	TGTGCCAGCAGCGTAGCTACGGGGGGGTCAAGCGAAAAACTGTTTTTT
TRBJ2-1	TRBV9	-	CASSVDGGDEQFF	TGTGCCAGCAGCGTTGATGGGGGCGATGAGCAGTTCTTC
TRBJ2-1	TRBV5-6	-	CASSSLSGYNEQFF	TGTGCCAGCAGCTCCCTTTCGGGTTACAATGAGCAGTTCTTC
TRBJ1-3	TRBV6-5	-	CASSYSTVLDTIYF	TGTGCCAGCAGTTACTCCACTGTGCTAGACACCATATATTTT
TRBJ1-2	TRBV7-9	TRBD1	CASRLTDWQGANYGYTF	TGTGCCAGCAGGTTAACGGATTGGCAGGGGGCTAACTATGGCTACACCTTC
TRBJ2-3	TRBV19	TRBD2	CASSIFGGAFDTDTQYF	TGTGCCAGTAGTATATTCGGGGGGGCATTCGACACAGATACGCAGTATTTT
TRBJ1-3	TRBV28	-	CASSLEGASGNTIYF	TGTGCCAGCAGTTTAGAGGGAGCCTCTGGAAACACCATATATTTT
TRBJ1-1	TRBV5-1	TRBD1	CASSLDRGNTEAFF	TGCGCCAGCAGCCTCGACAGGGGGAACACTGAGGCTTTCTTT
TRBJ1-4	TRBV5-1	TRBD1	CASSWTGLDEKLFF	TGCGCCAGCAGCTGGACAGGGCTGGATGAAAAACTGTTTTTT
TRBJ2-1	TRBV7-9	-	CASSHSERQFYNEQFF	TGTGCCAGCAGCCACTCGGAGAGGCAGTTCTACAATGAGCAGTTCTTC
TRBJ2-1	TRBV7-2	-	CASSLEAGVGDEQFF	TGTGCCAGCAGCTTAGAGGCAGGGGTCGGCGATGAGCAGTTCTTC
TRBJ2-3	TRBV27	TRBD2	CASSSGAGGPLYSTDTQYF	TGTGCCAGCAGTTCCGGAGCGGGGGGGCCTCTTTACAGCACAGATACGCAGTATTTT
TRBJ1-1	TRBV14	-	CASSAGMNTEAFF	TGTGCCAGCAGTGCAGGCATGAACACTGAAGCTTTCTTT
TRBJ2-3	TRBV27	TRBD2	CASGMLTSTSTDTQYF	TGTGCCAGCGGTATGTTGACTAGCACTAGCACAGATACGCAGTATTTT
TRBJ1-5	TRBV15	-	CATSSFRESNQPQHF	TGTGCCACCAGCTCCTTCAGGGAAAGCAATCAGCCCCAGCATTTT
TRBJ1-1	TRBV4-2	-	CASSQVIWNAGDTEAFF	TGTGCCAGCAGCCAAGTTATCTGGAATGCGGGAGACACTGAAGCTTTCTTT
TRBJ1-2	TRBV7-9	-	CASTPAGQGDGGYTF	TGTGCCAGCACACCCGCGGGGCAGGGAGATGGTGGCTACACCTTC
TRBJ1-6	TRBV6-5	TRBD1	CASRSQTGWRSPLHF	TGTGCCAGCCGGTCCCAGACAGGGTGGCGATCACCCCTCCACTTT
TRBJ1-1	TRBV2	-	CASSEANGQNTEAFF	TGTGCCAGCAGTGAAGCAAACGGACAGAACACTGAAGCTTTCTTT
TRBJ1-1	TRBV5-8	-	CASSYSIRGLNTEAFF	TGTGCCAGCAGCTACTCTATCAGGGGACTGAACACTGAAGCTTTCTTT
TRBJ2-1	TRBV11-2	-	CASSFLGGTYNEQFF	TGTGCCAGCAGCTTCCTGGGGGGTACCTACAATGAGCAGTTCTTC
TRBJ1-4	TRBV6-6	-	CASRPRQDATNEKLFF	TGTGCCAGCAGACCACGACAAGATGCAACTAATGAAAAACTGTTTTTT
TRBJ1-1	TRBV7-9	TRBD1	CASSLGGQGAAAFF	TGTGCCAGCAGCTTAGGGGGTCAGGGGGCGGCGGCTTTCTTT
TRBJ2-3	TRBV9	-	CASSVEASAVSADTQYF	TGTGCCAGCAGCGTAGAAGCTAGCGCAGTCTCGGCAGATACGCAGTATTTT
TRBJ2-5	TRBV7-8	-	CASSPRAEETQYF	TGTGCCAGCAGCCCCAGGGCCGAAGAGACCCAGTACTTC
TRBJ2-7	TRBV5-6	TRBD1	CASSYWDSSYEQYF	TGTGCCAGCAGCTACTGGGACAGTTCCTACGAGCAGTACTTC
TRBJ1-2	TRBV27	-	CASSLSWGNYGYTF	TGTGCCAGCAGTTTATCGTGGGGCAACTATGGCTACACCTTC